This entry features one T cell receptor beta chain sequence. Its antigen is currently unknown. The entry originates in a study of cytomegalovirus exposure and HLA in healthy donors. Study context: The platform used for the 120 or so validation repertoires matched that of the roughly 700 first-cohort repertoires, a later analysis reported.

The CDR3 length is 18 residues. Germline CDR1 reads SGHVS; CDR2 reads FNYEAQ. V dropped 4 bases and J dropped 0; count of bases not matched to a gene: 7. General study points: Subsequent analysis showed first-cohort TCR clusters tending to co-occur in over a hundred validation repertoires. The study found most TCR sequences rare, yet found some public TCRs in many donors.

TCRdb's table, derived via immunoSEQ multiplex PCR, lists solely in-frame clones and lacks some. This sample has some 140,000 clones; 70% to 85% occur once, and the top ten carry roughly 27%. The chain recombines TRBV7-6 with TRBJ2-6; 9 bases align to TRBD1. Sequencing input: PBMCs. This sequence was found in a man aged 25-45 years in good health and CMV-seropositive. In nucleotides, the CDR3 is TGTGCCAGCAGCTCGCCGGGACAGGGCATCTCTGGGGCCAACGTCCTGACTTTC. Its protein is CASSSPGQGISGANVLTF.